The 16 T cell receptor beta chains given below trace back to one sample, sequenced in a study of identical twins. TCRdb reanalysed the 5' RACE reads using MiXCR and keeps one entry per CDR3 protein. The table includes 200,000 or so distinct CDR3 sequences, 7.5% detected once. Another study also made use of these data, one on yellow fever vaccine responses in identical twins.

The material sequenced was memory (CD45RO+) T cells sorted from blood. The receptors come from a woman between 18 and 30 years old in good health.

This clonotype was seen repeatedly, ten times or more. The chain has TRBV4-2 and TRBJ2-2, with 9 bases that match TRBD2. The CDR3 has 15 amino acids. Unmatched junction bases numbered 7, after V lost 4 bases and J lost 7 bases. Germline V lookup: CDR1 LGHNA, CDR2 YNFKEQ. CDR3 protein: CASSPSGGYGGELFF. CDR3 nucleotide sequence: TGTGCCAGCAGCCCGAGCGGGGGGTATGGCGGGGAGCTGTTTTTT.

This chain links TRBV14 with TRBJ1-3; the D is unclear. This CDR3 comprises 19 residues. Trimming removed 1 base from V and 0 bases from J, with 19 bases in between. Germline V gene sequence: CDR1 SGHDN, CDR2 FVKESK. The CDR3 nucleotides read TGTGCCAGCAGCCAAGCGAAGGGCGGACTACCCCCCTCTGGAAACACCATATATTTT. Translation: CASSQAKGGLPPSGNTIYF. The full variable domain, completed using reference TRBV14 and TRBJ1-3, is EAGVTQFPSHSVIEKGQTVTLRCDPISGHDNLYWYRRVMGKEIKFLLHFVKESKQDESGMPNNRFLAERTGGTYSTLKVQPAELEDSGVYFCASSQAKGGLPPSGNTIYFGEGSWLTVV.

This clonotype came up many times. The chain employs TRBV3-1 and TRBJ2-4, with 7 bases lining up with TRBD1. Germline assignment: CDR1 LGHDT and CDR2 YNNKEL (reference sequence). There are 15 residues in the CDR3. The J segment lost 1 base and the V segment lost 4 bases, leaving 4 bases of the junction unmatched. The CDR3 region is CASSRQGEAKNIQYF. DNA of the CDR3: TGTGCCAGCAGCCGACAGGGTGAGGCCAAAAACATTCAGTACTTC.

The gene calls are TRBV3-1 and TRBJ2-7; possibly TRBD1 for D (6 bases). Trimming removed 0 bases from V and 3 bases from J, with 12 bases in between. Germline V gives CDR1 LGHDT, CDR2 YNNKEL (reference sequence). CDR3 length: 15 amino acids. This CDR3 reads CASSQDGGRGYEQYF. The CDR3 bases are TGTGCCAGCAGCCAAGACGGCGGCAGGGGCTACGAGCAGTACTTC.

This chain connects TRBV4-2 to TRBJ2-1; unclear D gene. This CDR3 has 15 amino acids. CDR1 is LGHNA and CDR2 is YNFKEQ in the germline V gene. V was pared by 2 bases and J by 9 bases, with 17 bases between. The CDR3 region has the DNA TGTGCCAGCAGCCAAACTTTCCGGGCTACTGGTGAGCAGTTCTTC. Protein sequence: CASSQTFRATGEQFF.

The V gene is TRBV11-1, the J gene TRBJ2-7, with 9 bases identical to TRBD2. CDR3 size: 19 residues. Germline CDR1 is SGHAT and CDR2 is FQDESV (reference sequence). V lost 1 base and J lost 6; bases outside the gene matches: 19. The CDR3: CASSLGSGLAGRIGFEQYF. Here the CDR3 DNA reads TGTGCCAGCAGCTTAGGGAGTGGGCTAGCGGGACGGATCGGCTTCGAGCAGTACTTC.

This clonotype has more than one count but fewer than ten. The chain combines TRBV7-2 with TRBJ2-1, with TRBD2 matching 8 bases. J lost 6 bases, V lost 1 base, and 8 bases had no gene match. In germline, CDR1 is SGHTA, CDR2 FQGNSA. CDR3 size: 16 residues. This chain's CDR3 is CASSLVAPGTSNEQFF. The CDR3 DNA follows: TGTGCCAGCAGCTTAGTAGCCCCTGGGACTAGCAATGAGCAGTTCTTC.

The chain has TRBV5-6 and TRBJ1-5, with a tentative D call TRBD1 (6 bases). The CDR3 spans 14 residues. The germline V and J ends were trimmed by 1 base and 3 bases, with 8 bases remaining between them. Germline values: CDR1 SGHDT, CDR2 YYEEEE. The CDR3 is CASSLWDNNQPQHF. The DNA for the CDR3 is TGTGCCAGCAGCTTGTGGGACAACAATCAGCCCCAGCATTTT.

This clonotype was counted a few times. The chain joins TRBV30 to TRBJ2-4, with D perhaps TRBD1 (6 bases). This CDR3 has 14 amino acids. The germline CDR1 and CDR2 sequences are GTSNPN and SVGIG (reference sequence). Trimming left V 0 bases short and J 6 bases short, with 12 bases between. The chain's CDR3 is CAWSVTGSGNIQYF. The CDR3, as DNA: TGTGCCTGGAGTGTAACAGGGAGCGGAAACATTCAGTACTTC.

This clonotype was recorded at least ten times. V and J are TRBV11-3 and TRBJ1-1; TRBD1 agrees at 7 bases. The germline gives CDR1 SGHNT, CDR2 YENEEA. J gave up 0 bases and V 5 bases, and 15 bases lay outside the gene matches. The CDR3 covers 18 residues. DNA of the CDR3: TGTGCCAGCAGCCGACCATTAGGGGGCCGGGGGGTGAACACTGAAGCTTTCTTT. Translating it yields CASSRPLGGRGVNTEAFF. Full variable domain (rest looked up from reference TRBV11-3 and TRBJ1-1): EAGVVQSPRYKIIEKKQPVAFWCNPISGHNTLYWYLQNLGQGPELLIRYENEEAVDDSQLPKDRFSAERLKGVDSTLKIQPAELGDSAVYLCASSRPLGGRGVNTEAFFGQGTRLTVV.

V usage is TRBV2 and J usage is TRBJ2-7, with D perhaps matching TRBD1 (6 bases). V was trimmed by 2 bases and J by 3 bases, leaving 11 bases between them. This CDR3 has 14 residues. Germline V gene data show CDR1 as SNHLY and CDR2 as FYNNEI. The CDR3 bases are TGTGCCAGCAGTGAAACAGGGAATGGCTACGAGCAGTACTTC. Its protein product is CASSETGNGYEQYF. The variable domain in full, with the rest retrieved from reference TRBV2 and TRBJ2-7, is EPEVTQTPSHQVTQMGQEVILRCVPISNHLYFYWYRQILGQKVEFLVSFYNNEISEKSEIFDDQFSVERPDGSNFTLKIRSTKLEDSAMYFCASSETGNGYEQYFGPGTRLTVT.

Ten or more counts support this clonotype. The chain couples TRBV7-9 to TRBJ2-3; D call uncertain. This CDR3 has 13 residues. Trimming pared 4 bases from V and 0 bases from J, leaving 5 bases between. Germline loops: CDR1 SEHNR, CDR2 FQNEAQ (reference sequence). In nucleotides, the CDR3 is TGTGCCAGCAGCTCTACTAGCACAGATACGCAGTATTTT. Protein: CASSSTSTDTQYF.

The CDR3 nucleotides are TGTGCCAGCAGACCGAGCGGGGGAAACATTCAGTACTTC. Its protein is CASRPSGGNIQYF. The V call is TRBV28, the J call TRBJ2-4, with 8 positions matching TRBD2. V lost 6 bases and J lost 6; bases outside the gene matches: 4. Looked up from germline, CDR1 is MDHEN and CDR2 is SYDVKM. The CDR3 is 13 residues long.

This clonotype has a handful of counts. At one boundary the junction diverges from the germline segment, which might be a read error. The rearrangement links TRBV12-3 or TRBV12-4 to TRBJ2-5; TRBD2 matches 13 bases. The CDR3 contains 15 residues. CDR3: CASSTSGRAEENQYF. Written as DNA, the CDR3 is TGTGCCAGCAGCACTAGCGGGAGGGCCGAAGAGAACCAGTACTTC.

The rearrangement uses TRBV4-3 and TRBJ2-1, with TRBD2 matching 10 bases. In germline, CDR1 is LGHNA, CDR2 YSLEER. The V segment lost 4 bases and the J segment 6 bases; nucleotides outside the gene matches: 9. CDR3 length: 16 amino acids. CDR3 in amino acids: CASSPSLAGVFNEQFF. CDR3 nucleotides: TGCGCCAGCAGCCCGAGCCTAGCGGGAGTCTTCAATGAGCAGTTCTTC.

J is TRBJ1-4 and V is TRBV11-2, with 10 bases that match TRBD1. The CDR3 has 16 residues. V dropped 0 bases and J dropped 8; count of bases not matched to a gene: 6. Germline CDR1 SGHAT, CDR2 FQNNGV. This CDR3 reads CASSLDIGTGDEKLFF. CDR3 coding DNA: TGTGCCAGCAGCTTAGATATAGGGACAGGGGACGAAAAACTGTTTTTT.